This TCR beta chain originates from a study of CD8 T cells in ankylosing spondylitis. Preparation of TCR beta libraries was done by quantitative 5'-RACE with molecular barcodes. TCRdb ran MiXCR on the 5' RACE reads and lists one entry per CDR3 protein. This table has around 890,000 distinct CDR3 sequences, approximately 12% appearing once. General study results and limits: In ankylosing spondylitis blood, a motif of eight highly homologous TCR beta variants appeared characteristic. Within matched ankylosing spondylitis synovial fluid, disease-linked clones were reportedly significantly enriched.

This clonotype showed up just a few times. The antigen is undetermined. Germline V lookup: CDR1 DFQATT, CDR2 SNEGSKA (reference sequence). Trimming pared 4 bases from V and 0 bases from J, leaving 3 bases between. There are 12 residues in the CDR3. The source is a male donor with ankylosing spondylitis. The V call is TRBV20-1, the J call TRBJ1-4; D gene ambiguous. The sample was blood, either unsorted or a sorted T cell fraction (not recorded which). Here the CDR3 reads CSAKATNEKLFF. In DNA, the CDR3 is TGCAGTGCTAAGGCAACTAATGAAAAACTGTTTTTT.